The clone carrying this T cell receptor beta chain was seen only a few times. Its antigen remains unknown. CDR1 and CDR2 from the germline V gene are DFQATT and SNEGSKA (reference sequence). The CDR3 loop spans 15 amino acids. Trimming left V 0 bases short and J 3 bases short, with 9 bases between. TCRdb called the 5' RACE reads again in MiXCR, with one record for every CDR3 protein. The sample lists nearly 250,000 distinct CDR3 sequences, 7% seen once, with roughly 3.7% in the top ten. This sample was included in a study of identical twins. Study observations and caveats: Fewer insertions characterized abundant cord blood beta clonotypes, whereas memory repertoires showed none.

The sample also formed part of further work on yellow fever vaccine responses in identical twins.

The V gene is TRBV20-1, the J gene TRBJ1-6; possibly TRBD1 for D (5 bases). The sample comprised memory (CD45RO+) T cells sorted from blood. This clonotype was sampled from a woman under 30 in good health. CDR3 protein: CSARDGQGYNSPLHF. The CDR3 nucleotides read TGCAGTGCTAGAGATGGTCAGGGCTATAATTCACCCCTCCACTTT.